The 29 T cell receptor beta chains below all came from one sample that was sequenced in a study of tissue T cells after allogeneic stem cell transplantation. Using immunoSEQ multiplex PCR, the repertoire was profiled, and TCRdb retains in-frame clones only, with some absent. Of thousands of clones in the sample, approximately 46% are singletons; the top ten hold approximately 6%. The sample's time point: mouse harvest day 7 after allogeneic transplant. Each mouse received 10^7 T-cell-depleted marrow cells plus 10^6 splenic CD5+ T cells by tail vein. The specimen sequenced was gut tissue. The receptors were sampled from a female BALB/c mouse given C57BL/6 T cells with graft-versus-host disease after an allogeneic hematopoietic cell transplant.

Only a few counts were recorded for this clone. Germline and genes here are mouse. The read finishes 1 residue shy of the CDR3 end, and the germline J gene is used to complete it. The V and J genes are TRBV16 and TRBJ2-7, with 11 bases fitting TRBD1. The germline gives CDR1 SGHSA, CDR2 FRNQAP. V gave up 1 base and J gave up 3 bases; unmatched junction bases: 2. The CDR3 consists of 15 residues. Incomplete CDR3 DNA: TGTGCAAGCAGCTTAGCAGGGACAGGGGGCTATGAACAGTAC. Amino acid sequence: CASSLAGTGGYEQY. The complete CDR3 reads CASSLAGTGGYEQYF.

In the case of this clone: Genes here carry mouse names. The read comes to an end 1 residue before the CDR3 does, leaving the germline J gene to fill in the end. J is TRBJ2-2 and V is TRBV3; 8 positions agree with TRBD1. V gave up 3 bases and J gave up 2 bases; unmatched junction bases: 2. CDR3 length: 15 residues. Germline values: CDR1 SNHLY, CDR2 FYNGKV (reference sequence). CDR3 amino acids: CASSLGQVNTGQLYF. The part of the CDR3 DNA that was read is TGTGCCAGCAGCTTGGGACAGGTCAACACCGGGCAGCTCTAC.

About this clone: Mouse gene names apply. CDR3 region: CASGDRGDEQYF. CDR3 DNA, as far as it was read: TGTGCCAGCGGTGACAGGGGTGATGAACAGTAC. The rearrangement joins TRBV13-2 to TRBJ2-7; D perhaps matches TRBD1 (6 bases). The CDR3 is cut off 1 residue early in the read; its end comes from the germline J gene. The ends were cut back, 2 bases at V and 5 bases at J, with 8 bases in the middle. Germline CDR1 reads NNHNN; CDR2 reads SYGAGS (reference sequence). This CDR3 region has 12 residues.

This clone was found a few times. The listed genes are named as in mouse. The read ends 1 residue before the CDR3 terminus; that terminus is restored from the germline J gene. The chain carries TRBV19 and TRBJ2-7, with D perhaps TRBD1 or TRBD2 (6 bases each). In germline, CDR1 is FNHDT, CDR2 SITEND (reference sequence). V dropped 2 bases and J dropped 3 bases, with 12 bases sitting between them. The CDR3 has 14 amino acids. The covered CDR3 bases are TGTGCCAGCAGTATTCGTAGGGGGGTCTATGAACAGTAC. Translated, it gives CASSIRRGVYEQY. The CDR3 in its entirety is CASSIRRGVYEQYF.

This clone has more than one count but fewer than ten. Genes and germline are mouse. The observed sequence ends 1 residue before the CDR3 terminus, with the missing tail filled in from the germline J gene. The chain couples TRBV23 to TRBJ2-7; TRBD1 was called by the table and not checked on the DNA. Per the germline V gene, CDR1 is KGHTA and CDR2 is FQNQQP. The CDR3 extends over 15 amino acids. The CDR3 here is CSSSQTPATVYEQYF. The sequenced CDR3 bases are TGCTCCAGCAGTCAAACTCCCGCAACAGTCTATGAACAGTAC.

Comment on this clone: Gene names and germline match the mouse. The sequenced fragment ends 1 residue before the CDR3 boundary, so the rest is inferred from the germline J gene. The V and J genes are TRBV13-1 and TRBJ2-4; D remains ambiguous. The CDR3 contains 13 residues. CDR1 is NSHNY, CDR2 SYGAGN, per germline. V gave up 5 bases and J gave up 8 bases, with 15 bases separating them. CDR3 DNA, as far as it was read: TGTGCCAGCAGCCCCGGCGGGGAGCGCACCTTGTAC. Translating it yields CASSPGGERTLY. The CDR3 in its entirety is CASSPGGERTLYF.

Points on this clone: The gene symbols are mouse symbols. The read halts 1 residue ahead of the CDR3 end, with the missing end drawn from the germline J gene. The chain uses TRBV26 and TRBJ1-4, with 7 bases aligning to TRBD1. The germline CDR1 and CDR2 sequences are KGHPV and FQNQEV (reference sequence). V shed 2 bases, J shed 3 bases, and the junction held 0 bases outside the gene matches. CDR3 length: 14 residues. CDR3 DNA, as far as it was read: TGTGCCAGCAGTCTGCAGGGGGCCAACGAAAGATTATTT. This encodes CASSLQGANERLF. The CDR3 in full is CASSLQGANERLFF.

Of note for this clone: Germline and genes: mouse. The sequence runs out 1 residue before the end of the CDR3; the remainder is reconstructed from the germline J gene. This chain joins TRBV5 and TRBJ1-4; the D gene is possibly TRBD1 (5 bases). The CDR3 is 16 amino acids. Trimming shortened V by 0 bases and J by 2 bases, and 10 bases separated the two germline ends. Germline CDR1 reads LGHNA; CDR2 reads YNLKQL (reference sequence). CDR3 sequence reads: CASSQDGQGSNERLFF. The sequenced CDR3 bases are TGTGCCAGCAGCCAAGATGGGCAGGGATCCAACGAAAGATTATTT.

As for this clone: Gene names are mouse gene names. The same CDR3 also results from other DNA sequences found in this sample. The chain's CDR3 is CASNKGGGGAETLYF. The sequenced CDR3 bases are TGTGCCAGCAATAAGGGGGGAGGGGGTGCAGAAACGCTGTAT. This chain joins TRBV3 and TRBJ2-3; the D gene could be TRBD1 or TRBD2 (6 bases each). Read sequence stops 1 residue before the CDR3 end, and the germline J gene provides the missing end. The CDR3 consists of 15 residues. V lost 7 bases and J 1 base, leaving 15 bases between the germline ends. Germline V gives CDR1 SNHLY, CDR2 FYNGKV (reference sequence).

This clone was observed a few times. Genes and germline come from the mouse. Read coverage stops 1 residue before the CDR3 terminus; the germline J gene supplies the remainder. This chain joins TRBV29 and TRBJ2-2, with TRBD2 as a possible D gene (6 bases). V was shortened by 4 bases and J by 6 bases, with 6 bases between the two germline ends. Germline CDR1 MSHET, CDR2 SYDVDS. The CDR3 spans 12 residues. CDR3 residues: CASSWGAGQLYF. CDR3 bases read: TGTGCTAGCAGTTGGGGGGCCGGGCAGCTCTAC.

This clone is large within its sample. These gene names are mouse names. Here the CDR3 reads CASSQDEDIHANSDYTF. CDR3 DNA (partial): TGTGCCAGCAGCCAAGATGAGGACATACATGCAAACTCCGACTACACC. The chain couples TRBV2 to TRBJ1-2; the D gene is possibly TRBD1 (5 bases). With the read ending 1 residue before the CDR3 end, the germline J gene is used to fill in that end. The V gene lost 0 bases and the J gene lost 0 bases, with 14 bases spanning the gap. The germline V gene encodes CDR1 LGHNA and CDR2 YSYQKL. The CDR3 is 17 residues long.

This clone has a handful of counts. Genes here carry mouse names. The observed sequence ends 1 residue before the CDR3 terminus, with the missing tail filled in from the germline J gene. The sample contains more than one DNA sequence encoding this CDR3. The rearrangement uses TRBV26 and TRBJ2-3, with a tentative D call TRBD1 (5 bases). This CDR3 is 14 amino acids long. Germline V gene sequence: CDR1 KGHPV, CDR2 FQNQEV (reference sequence). The ends were cut back, 3 bases at V and 3 bases at J, with 10 bases in the middle. CDR3 protein: CASSLQGGAETLYF. Incomplete CDR3 DNA: TGTGCCAGCAGTCTTCAGGGAGGAGCAGAAACGCTGTAT.

Details on this clone: The gene symbols are mouse symbols. The read is 1 residue too short to cover the CDR3 end, so that end is filled in from the germline J gene. V is TRBV15 and J is TRBJ1-6, with 9 bases fitting TRBD1. TRBJ1-6 is assigned to the ORF class and has an uncertain function. V lost 1 base and J lost 2; bases outside the gene matches: 3. This CDR3 has 17 residues. CDR1 SGHND and CDR2 FRSKSL come from the germline V gene. Partial CDR3 DNA: TGTGCCAGCAGTTTAGAAGGGACAGGGACCTATAATTCGCCCCTCTAC. As protein: CASSLEGTGTYNSPLY. The whole CDR3 sequence reads CASSLEGTGTYNSPLYF.

On this clone itself: Gene names are mouse gene names. The sequence runs out 1 residue before the end of the CDR3; the remainder is reconstructed from the germline J gene. The rearrangement links TRBV12-1 to TRBJ2-3, with TRBD2 matching over 8 bases. This CDR3 has 15 amino acids. Germline CDR1 and CDR2: SGHSN and HYEKVE. Trimming cost V 4 bases and J 0 bases; bases outside gene matches: 5. The CDR3 sequence: CASSNWGSSAETLYF. Partial CDR3 DNA: TGTGCCAGCTCAAACTGGGGGTCTAGTGCAGAAACGCTGTAT.

As concerns this clone: The genes are named according to mouse. The CDR3: CASSPTSAETLYF. CDR3 DNA (partial): TGTGCCAGCTCTCCCACAAGTGCAGAAACGCTGTAT. The chain combines TRBV12-1 with TRBJ2-3; D gene uncertain. Read data end 1 residue before the CDR3 end; the end is taken from the germline J gene. Germline values: CDR1 SGHSN, CDR2 HYEKVE. CDR3 length: 13 amino acids. V lost 2 bases to trimming and J lost 0 bases, with 5 bases between them.

Comment on this clone: The listed genes are named as in mouse. From the germline J gene comes the end of the CDR3, since the read stops 1 residue before it. This chain connects TRBV3 to TRBJ2-5; TRBD2 agrees at 8 bases. Per the germline V gene, CDR1 is SNHLY and CDR2 is FYNGKV (reference sequence). V lost 2 bases to trimming and J lost 8 bases; unmatched junction nucleotides: 3. This CDR3 has 13 residues. CDR3 residues: CASSLPGGSTQYF. The part of the CDR3 DNA that was read is TGTGCCAGCAGCTTACCTGGGGGGTCCACCCAGTAC.

A note on this clone: The gene names given are mouse names. The read ends 1 residue before the CDR3 terminus; that terminus is restored from the germline J gene. The chain combines TRBV23 with TRBJ2-3; the table calls TRBD1, which could not be checked here. The germline gives CDR1 KGHTA, CDR2 FQNQQP. CDR3 length: 15 amino acids. CDR3 DNA (partial): TGCTCCAGCAGTCAAACAGGGGTGGGTGCAGAAACGCTGTAT. This translates into CSSSQTGVGAETLY. The complete CDR3 reads CSSSQTGVGAETLYF.

In regard to this clone: The listed genes are named as in mouse. The observed sequence ends 1 residue before the CDR3 terminus, with the missing tail filled in from the germline J gene. The chain links TRBV3 to TRBJ2-3; the D gene is possibly TRBD1 (6 bases). Trimming removed 4 bases at V and 1 base at J, with 12 bases between. The CDR3 is 15 residues long. The germline V gene has CDR1 SNHLY and CDR2 FYNGKV (reference sequence). The sequenced part of the CDR3 DNA is TGTGCCAGCAGCTCCTCCAGGGGTGGTGCAGAAACGCTGTAT. This encodes CASSSSRGGAETLY. The full CDR3 protein reads CASSSSRGGAETLYF.

As for this clone: Mouse names are used for the genes. The read gets to within 1 residue of the CDR3 end, and the germline J gene fills in the rest. The chain employs TRBV13-2 and TRBJ2-5; possibly TRBD1 or TRBD2 for D (5 bases each). Germline V CDR1 and CDR2: NNHNN, SYGAGS (reference sequence). Trimming took off 1 base at V and 2 bases at J, with 8 bases between the two ends. The length of the CDR3 is 14 residues. The CDR3 reads CASGDRGSQDTQYF. The DNA read from the CDR3 is TGTGCCAGCGGTGATCGGGGGTCCCAAGACACCCAGTAC.

Comment on this clone: Gene names follow the mouse nomenclature. The read falls 1 residue short of the CDR3 end, and the missing part is taken from the germline J gene. The chain couples TRBV26 to TRBJ2-4; D is uncertain. Germline CDR1 is KGHPV and CDR2 is FQNQEV (reference sequence). CDR3 length: 12 amino acids. The V and J ends lost 4 bases and 0 bases respectively, with 2 bases between them. This CDR3 reads CASSQSQNTLYF. CDR3 DNA (partial): TGTGCCAGCAGTCAGAGTCAAAACACCTTGTAC.

This clone is labeled large (0.1 to 1%). Gene names denote mouse genes. The read is 1 residue too short to cover the CDR3 end, so that end is filled in from the germline J gene. The rearrangement links TRBV19 to TRBJ2-7; TRBD2 aligns across 8 bases. This CDR3 contains 13 residues. CDR1 and CDR2 from the germline V gene are FNHDT and SITEND (reference sequence). The trim removed 2 bases at V and 2 bases at J, leaving 0 bases unmatched. The covered CDR3 bases are TGTGCCAGCAGTATTGGGGGGGCCTATGAACAGTAC. It translates to CASSIGGAYEQY. The CDR3 as a whole reads CASSIGGAYEQYF. Together with reference TRBV19 and TRBJ2-7, the CDR3 gives the full variable domain: GGIITQTPKFLIGQEGQKLTLKCQQNFNHDTMYWYRQDSGKGLRLIYYSITENDLQKGDLSEGYDASREKKSSFSLTVTSAQKNEMAVFLCASSIGGAYEQYFGPGTRLTVL.

This clone was found a few times. The listed genes are named as in mouse. The missing CDR3 end, 1 residue past where the read stops, is filled in from the germline J gene. V is TRBV3 and J is TRBJ2-7; 9 bases fit TRBD2. Germline V gene data show CDR1 as SNHLY and CDR2 as FYNGKV (reference sequence). The J segment lost 7 bases and the V segment lost 3 bases, leaving 4 bases of the junction unmatched. The CDR3 is 13 amino acids. CDR3 DNA (partial): TGTGCCAGCAGCTTTGGGGGGGCGGGAGAACAGTAC. It encodes CASSFGGAGEQY. The CDR3, in full, reads CASSFGGAGEQYF.

Details on this clone: Genes and germline are mouse. Coverage ceases 1 residue before the CDR3 finishes, and the germline J gene fills in the end. The V call is TRBV26, the J call TRBJ2-4, with TRBD1 as a possible D gene (5 bases). The germline V gene has CDR1 KGHPV and CDR2 FQNQEV (reference sequence). CDR3 length equals 14 residues. Trimming stripped 6 bases from V and 0 bases from J, with 10 bases between. The sequenced CDR3 bases are TGTGCCAGCAGCCACAGGATTAGTCAAAACACCTTGTAC. It is translated as CASSHRISQNTLY. The full CDR3 protein is CASSHRISQNTLYF.

As for this clone: The gene names here belong to mouse. Coverage ceases 1 residue before the CDR3 finishes, and the germline J gene fills in the end. The chain uses TRBV12-2 and TRBJ2-4; tentatively, D is TRBD2 (6 bases). The ends were cut back, 2 bases at V and 6 bases at J, with 14 bases in the middle. CDR1 is SGHLS, CDR2 HYDKME, per germline. This CDR3 spans 14 amino acids. This chain's CDR3 is CASSPLRDSNTLYF. CDR3 DNA, as far as it was read: TGTGCCAGCTCTCCCCTAAGGGACTCTAACACCTTGTAC.

This clone has only one observation. The genes are named according to mouse. Sequencing ends 1 residue short of the CDR3 end; the germline J gene provides the rest. The chain has TRBV23 and TRBJ2-4; TRBD1, as called in the table, went unchecked against the DNA. Germline CDR1 is KGHTA and CDR2 is FQNQQP. The CDR3 covers 13 residues. This CDR3 reads CSSSQSDRNTLYF. The part of the CDR3 DNA that was read is TGCTCCAGCAGTCAATCTGACAGAAACACCTTGTAC.

This clone counts as large (0.1 to 1%). All gene names here are mouse names. The CDR3 end falls 1 residue outside the read, so it is completed with the germline J gene. The chain is built from TRBV13-3 and TRBJ1-1; 7 positions agree with TRBD1. Germline V lookup: CDR1 NNHDY, CDR2 SYVADS. The J segment lost 0 bases and the V segment lost 2 bases, leaving 1 base of the junction unmatched. CDR3 length: 14 amino acids. CDR3 DNA, as far as it was read: TGTGCCAGCAGTGAGGGGACAGCAAACACAGAAGTCTTC. Its translation: CASSEGTANTEVF. The full CDR3 protein reads CASSEGTANTEVFF.

This clone was picked up a small number of times. Genes and germline come from the mouse. CDR3 residues: CASSLGGVGNTLYF. The part of the CDR3 DNA that was read is TGTGCCAGCAGCTTAGGAGGGGTTGGAAATACGCTCTAT. V is TRBV3 and J is TRBJ1-3, with D possibly being TRBD1 (5 bases). The read terminates 1 residue before the CDR3 end, so the remaining end is supplied by the germline J gene. This CDR3 comprises 14 residues. The germline gives CDR1 SNHLY, CDR2 FYNGKV (reference sequence). V was clipped by 1 base and J by 3 bases, with 7 bases between them.

With respect to this clone: The listed genes are named as in mouse. The read halts 1 residue ahead of the CDR3 end, with the missing end drawn from the germline J gene. The chain carries TRBV12-2 and TRBJ2-7, with TRBD2 identical over 8 bases. CDR1 and CDR2 from the germline V gene are SGHLS and HYDKME. With V trimmed by 4 bases and J by 7 bases, 11 bases remained unmatched. This CDR3 has 14 residues. Incomplete CDR3 DNA: TGTGCCAGCTCCGACGGGGGGGGCGCGGGGGAACAGTAC. Translation: CASSDGGGAGEQY. The full CDR3 sequence reads CASSDGGGAGEQYF.

As for this clone: Gene names are mouse gene names. The read ends 1 residue shy of where the CDR3 ends; the end is completed using the germline J gene. The V and J genes are TRBV15 and TRBJ2-2; D is ambiguous. The CDR3 spans 13 residues. V was trimmed by 1 base and J by 2 bases, leaving 2 bases between them. Germline lookup yields CDR1 SGHND and CDR2 FRSKSL. The sequenced CDR3 bases are TGTGCCAGCAGTTTAGAGAACACCGGGCAGCTCTAC. It specifies CASSLENTGQLY. The full CDR3 is CASSLENTGQLYF.